One sample yielded the 26 T cell receptor beta chains listed below, sequenced in a study of T cells in Graves' hyperthyroidism and ophthalmopathy. Amplification yielded TCR beta CDR3 regions, with RNA transcripts as the source. Initially, a first-round RT-PCR of the TCR CDR3 employed the HTBI primer set. TCRdb re-analysed the multiplex PCR reads in MiXCR, keeping a single row per CDR3 protein. The table records hundreds of thousands of distinct CDR3 sequences, 15% to 17% of them present only once. The sequenced sample was blood. These receptor sequences come from a woman under 30 with Graves' hyperthyroidism.

Many counts were recorded for this clonotype. The chain combines TRBV2 with TRBJ1-4, with D possibly being TRBD1 (6 bases). This CDR3 is built from 13 residues. Germline values: CDR1 SNHLY, CDR2 FYNNEI. Trimming took 7 bases from V and 5 from J, leaving 11 bases between them. The CDR3 protein is CASKGHPNEKLFF. CDR3 sequence (DNA): TGTGCCAGCAAGGGACACCCGAATGAAAAACTGTTTTTT.

The sample holds many counts of this clonotype. V and J are TRBV30 and TRBJ2-7; D remains ambiguous. Germline V gene sequence: CDR1 GTSNPN, CDR2 SVGIG (reference sequence). CDR3 length: 15 residues. V was shortened by 0 bases and J by 0 bases, with 12 bases between the two germline ends. The CDR3 sequence: CAWSVSPGGSYEQYF. CDR3 bases: TGTGCCTGGAGTGTATCCCCCGGCGGCTCCTACGAGCAGTACTTC.

This chain connects TRBV30 to TRBJ1-4; D not certain. V was pared by 3 bases and J by 5 bases, with 10 bases between. This CDR3 is built from 13 residues. Germline CDR1 GTSNPN, CDR2 SVGIG (reference sequence). Written as DNA, the CDR3 is TGTGCCTGGAGGCCGTTGGGAAATGAAAAACTGTTTTTT. This gives the protein CAWRPLGNEKLFF.

At least ten counts were recorded for this clonotype. This chain connects TRBV7-2 to TRBJ2-5; TRBD2 is a possible D gene (5 bases). Trimming took off 3 bases at V and 4 bases at J, with 12 bases between the two ends. This CDR3 has 14 residues. Germline CDR1 is SGHTA and CDR2 is FQGNSA. The CDR3 nucleotides are TGTGCCAGCAGCTTCGGGCTAGCTTCAGAGACCCAGTACTTC. It encodes CASSFGLASETQYF. Full variable domain (outside the CDR3, taken from reference TRBV7-2 and TRBJ2-5): GAGVSQSPSNKVTEKGKDVELRCDPISGHTALYWYRQSLGQGLEFLIYFQGNSAPDKSGLPSDRFSAERTGGSVSTLTIQRTQQEDSAVYLCASSFGLASETQYFGPGTRLLVL.

This clonotype came up many times. Here the CDR3 reads CASSLSGNEQFF. The CDR3 nucleotides are TGTGCCAGCAGCTTGAGCGGCAATGAGCAGTTCTTC. J is TRBJ2-1 and V is TRBV11-3; TRBD2 might be the D (5 bases). The CDR3 totals 12 residues. Trimming pared 3 bases from V and 6 bases from J, leaving 6 bases between. Looked up from germline, CDR1 is SGHNT and CDR2 is YENEEA.

The gene calls are TRBV10-3 and TRBJ2-7, with TRBD1 as a possible D gene (6 bases). The CDR3 is 15 amino acids. CDR1 is ENHRY and CDR2 is SYGVKD in the germline V gene. The V and J ends lost 3 bases and 0 bases respectively, with 12 bases between them. CDR3 sequence reads: CAISDSDRDSYEQYF. The CDR3 nucleotides read TGTGCCATCAGTGATTCGGACAGAGACTCCTACGAGCAGTACTTC.

This clonotype was observed at least ten times. The V call is TRBV29-1, the J call TRBJ1-2; a weak D match, TRBD1 (6 bases). The CDR3 covers 13 residues. The ends were cut back, 4 bases at V and 3 bases at J, with 12 bases in the middle. Germline CDR1 and CDR2: SQVTM and ANQGSEA. The CDR3 reads CSVANREDYGYTF. The CDR3 DNA follows: TGCAGCGTTGCGAACAGGGAGGACTATGGCTACACCTTC.

This clonotype was observed at least ten times. The chain recombines TRBV11-2 with TRBJ2-7, with D perhaps matching TRBD2 (5 bases). CDR3 length equals 16 residues. V lost 3 bases and J 3 bases, leaving 18 bases between the germline ends. CDR1 SGHAT and CDR2 FQNNGV come from the germline V gene. CDR3 residues: CASSLVLLSGIYEQYF. In DNA, the CDR3 is TGTGCCAGCAGCTTGGTTCTCCTCTCGGGAATCTACGAGCAGTACTTC.

This clonotype was detected many times. V usage is TRBV5-1 and J usage is TRBJ1-2; the D gene is possibly TRBD1 (5 bases). CDR3 size: 13 residues. Per germline, CDR1 SGHRS and CDR2 YFSETQ. Trimming cost V 4 bases and J 9 bases, with 16 bases left between them. The chain's CDR3 is CASSRRERGSYTF. DNA of the CDR3: TGCGCCAGCAGCCGACGGGAACGGGGGAGCTACACCTTC.

This clonotype was picked up many times. The chain carries TRBV2 and TRBJ1-5; 7 bases map to TRBD1. The CDR3 sequence is 19 residues long. The V segment lost 6 bases and the J segment 1 base; nucleotides outside the gene matches: 18. Germline CDR1 and CDR2: SNHLY and FYNNEI. In DNA, the CDR3 is TGTGCCAGCAGGGGACCTGTATACGGGACAGACCTAAGCAATCAGCCCCAGCATTTT. As protein: CASRGPVYGTDLSNQPQHF.

This clonotype was seen repeatedly, ten times or more. The chain has TRBV7-9 and TRBJ2-3, with TRBD2 matching over 9 bases. Germline V CDR1 and CDR2: SEHNR, FQNEAQ (reference sequence). The CDR3 has 16 residues. Unmatched junction bases numbered 3, after V lost 1 base and J lost 1 base. CDR3 nucleotides: TGTGCCAGCAGCTTAGATTCTAGCGGGGGCACAGATACGCAGTATTTT. It is translated as CASSLDSSGGTDTQYF. The full variable domain, rest sourced from reference TRBV7-9 and TRBJ2-3, is DTGVSQNPRHKITKRGQNVTFRCDPISEHNRLYWYRQTLGQGPEFLTYFQNEAQLEKSRLLSDRFSAERPKGSFSTLEIQRTEQGDSAMYLCASSLDSSGGTDTQYFGPGTRLTVL.

On this clonotype itself: A single base separates this from a much larger clone, so it may be a read error. V and J are TRBV7-9 and TRBJ2-6; D not certain. Germline V CDR1 and CDR2: SEHNR, FQNEAQ (reference sequence). The CDR3 totals 19 residues. For the CDR3, the DNA is TGTGCCACCAGCTTACTCTCGGGTACTTCCCGCTCTGGGGCCAACGTCCTGACTTTC. This codes for CATSLLSGTSRSGANVLTF. The full variable domain, rest sourced from reference TRBV7-9 and TRBJ2-6, is DTGVSQNPRHKITKRGQNVTFRCDPISEHNRLYWYRQTLGQGPEFLTYFQNEAQLEKSRLLSDRFSAERPKGSFSTLEIQRTEQGDSAMYLCATSLLSGTSRSGANVLTFGAGSRLTVL.

This clonotype has a count of ten or more. This chain uses TRBV7-9 with TRBJ2-1; TRBD2 is a possible D gene (6 bases). CDR3 length: 13 residues. Germline CDR1 SEHNR, CDR2 FQNEAQ (reference sequence). V shed 5 bases and J shed 12 bases, with 17 bases lying between them. The CDR3 sequence: CASSPVAAPTQFF. The CDR3 nucleotides read TGTGCCAGCAGCCCTGTAGCGGCTCCCACGCAGTTCTTC. Full variable domain (rest looked up from reference TRBV7-9 and TRBJ2-1): DTGVSQNPRHKITKRGQNVTFRCDPISEHNRLYWYRQTLGQGPEFLTYFQNEAQLEKSRLLSDRFSAERPKGSFSTLEIQRTEQGDSAMYLCASSPVAAPTQFFGPGTRLTVL.

This clonotype was seen repeatedly, ten times or more. The chain links TRBV20-1 to TRBJ1-2, with TRBD1 matching 9 bases. V shed 0 bases and J 7 bases; nucleotides not matched to a gene: 15. CDR1 and CDR2 (germline): DFQATT, SNEGSKA (reference sequence). The CDR3 contains 17 residues. The CDR3 region is CSARDPNPGQGQGGYTF. As DNA, the CDR3 is TGCAGTGCTAGAGACCCGAATCCTGGACAGGGGCAGGGTGGCTACACCTTC.

This clonotype was seen ten or more times. This rearrangement joins TRBV18 to TRBJ2-1; D possibly matches TRBD1 or TRBD2 (5 bases each). The CDR3 is 15 amino acids. CDR1 is KGHSH and CDR2 is LQKENI in the germline V gene. Trimming left V 6 bases short and J 7 bases short, with 19 bases between. DNA for the CDR3: TGTGCCAGCTCCCAGGGACCTCTCACAGGAAATGAGCAGTTCTTC. It translates to CASSQGPLTGNEQFF.

This clonotype was counted between two and nine times. J is TRBJ1-6 and V is TRBV9; D uncertain. V was trimmed by 5 bases and J by 4 bases, leaving 13 bases between them. CDR3 length equals 15 residues. Germline CDR1 reads SGDLS; CDR2 reads YYNGEE. The CDR3 loop is CASSLLGSYNSPLHF. CDR3 coding DNA: TGTGCCAGCAGTTTATTGGGATCGTATAATTCACCCCTCCACTTT.

This clonotype was seen ten or more times. The rearrangement joins TRBV30 to TRBJ2-7; 8 bases map to TRBD1. This CDR3 region has 15 residues. V lost 1 base, J lost 4 bases, and 9 bases stayed unmatched. Germline CDR1 reads GTSNPN; CDR2 reads SVGIG (reference sequence). The CDR3 DNA sequence: TGTGCCTGGAGTGGGGGCAGGGGGCGTTGGTACGAGCAGTACTTC. It specifies CAWSGGRGRWYEQYF.

This clonotype was seen many times. The chain joins TRBV7-2 to TRBJ2-7, with unresolved D. V lost 0 bases and J lost 3, with 12 bases in between. The CDR3 totals 15 residues. The V gene's germline CDR1 is SGHTA and CDR2 FQGNSA. CDR3 in amino acids: CASSLAKASNYEQYF. Written as DNA, the CDR3 is TGTGCCAGCAGCTTAGCGAAGGCTAGTAACTACGAGCAGTACTTC.

In this sample, this clonotype turned up many times. The chain couples TRBV20-1 to TRBJ2-3; weak D call: TRBD2 (5 bases). The V and J ends lost 3 bases and 3 bases respectively, with 16 bases between them. Per germline, CDR1 DFQATT and CDR2 SNEGSKA (reference sequence). The CDR3 covers 15 residues. CDR3 amino acids: CSASRAGRRTDTQYF. The DNA of the CDR3 is TGCAGTGCTAGCAGAGCCGGACGGAGGACAGATACGCAGTATTTT.

This chain connects TRBV5-1 to TRBJ2-7; TRBD2 matches 9 bases. CDR1 is SGHRS and CDR2 is YFSETQ in the germline V gene. V lost 0 bases to trimming and J lost 2 bases; unmatched junction nucleotides: 3. This CDR3 region has 15 residues. The CDR3 loop reads CASSLGLADTYEQYF. Here the CDR3 DNA reads TGCGCCAGCAGCTTGGGACTAGCGGATACCTACGAGCAGTACTTC.

The J gene is TRBJ2-1, the V gene TRBV11-2; no firm D call. V lost 2 bases and J lost 7, with 15 bases in between. The CDR3 runs 15 residues. The V gene's germline CDR1 is SGHAT and CDR2 FQNNGV. CDR3 coding DNA: TGTGCCAGCAGCTTACATACATCGACGGAAAATGAGCAGTTCTTC. Encoded protein: CASSLHTSTENEQFF.

This clonotype was observed many times. The chain is built from TRBV27 and TRBJ1-6; possible D gene TRBD1, 6 bases. In germline, CDR1 is MNHEY, CDR2 SMNVEV (reference sequence). The CDR3 extends over 15 amino acids. Trimming stripped 5 bases from V and 9 bases from J, with 17 bases between. CDR3: CASSPRTVWSSPLHF. As DNA, the CDR3 is TGTGCCAGCAGTCCGAGGACAGTCTGGAGTTCACCCCTCCACTTT.

The chain carries TRBV20-1 and TRBJ1-4, with a possible D match to TRBD1 (5 bases). The germline CDR1 and CDR2 sequences are DFQATT and SNEGSKA (reference sequence). The CDR3 runs to 14 residues. V was clipped by 6 bases and J by 3 bases, with 14 bases between them. CDR3 coding DNA: TGCAGTGCCCCCCCCGGGGCTGCTAATGAAAAACTGTTTTTT. It is translated as CSAPPGAANEKLFF.

Concerning this clonotype itself: A single base separates this from a much larger clone, so it may be a read error. This chain links TRBV7-2 with TRBJ2-1; no clear D. With the DNA end fitting TRBJ2-7 better, the J assignment may be wrong. The CDR3 sequence is 15 residues long. The V gene's germline CDR1 is SGHTA and CDR2 FQGNSA. The CDR3 loop is CASSLDLANYNEQYF. The CDR3, as DNA: TGTGCCAGCAGCTTAGATTTGGCAAACTACAATGAGCAGTACTTC.

This clonotype was recorded at least ten times. The V and J genes are TRBV27 and TRBJ2-1, with a possible D match to TRBD1 (5 bases). Germline V gives CDR1 MNHEY, CDR2 SMNVEV (reference sequence). There are 11 residues in the CDR3. For the CDR3, the DNA is TGTGCAGTGGCAGGGATCAATGAGCAGTTCTTC. This codes for CAVAGINEQFF.

This clonotype was recorded at least ten times. The chain has TRBV3-1 and TRBJ1-2; D is unresolved. V lost 1 base and J lost 8, with 8 bases in between. Germline CDR1 LGHDT, CDR2 YNNKEL (reference sequence). CDR3 size: 12 residues. The CDR3 sequence is CASSQGIRGYTF. In DNA, the CDR3 is TGTGCCAGCAGCCAAGGGATTCGGGGCTACACCTTC. Complete variable domain (other parts from reference TRBV3-1 and TRBJ1-2): DTAVSQTPKYLVTQMGNDKSIKCEQNLGHDTMYWYKQDSKKFLKIMFSYNNKELIINETVPNRFSPKSPDKAHLNLHINSLELGDSAVYFCASSQGIRGYTFGSGTRLTVV.